This record looks at one T cell receptor beta chain sequence and its context. Original methodology: For nucleated cells, counts were estimated from reference gene primer amplification. The protocol was immunoSEQ multiplex PCR, while the TCRdb copy is restricted to in-frame clones and leaves out a portion. That table furnishes V, J and clone size, whereas the DNA furnished D and trimming. The sample has around 450,000 clones; 70% to 90% are singletons. The data originate from a study of blood T cell repertoires in COVID-19. On the study more broadly: The study drew acute and convalescent COVID-19 samples from the United States, Italy and Spain. The analysed material was cDNA or gDNA that came from T cells, B-cell-depleted T cells, or PBMCs.

Trimming at V came to 3 bases and at J to 3 bases, leaving 4 bases not matched to a gene. Germline assignment: CDR1 LNHDA and CDR2 SQIVND (reference sequence). The CDR3 length is 14 residues. The V and J genes are TRBV19 and TRBJ2-5; 7 bases agree with TRBD1. The sequenced sample was PBMCs or T cells enriched from blood (not recorded which). This receptor was taken from a woman between 18 and 29 years old with acute COVID-19. The CDR3 loop reads CASSISGTEETQYF. CDR3 nucleotides: TGTGCCAGTAGTATCTCCGGGACAGAAGAGACCCAGTACTTC.